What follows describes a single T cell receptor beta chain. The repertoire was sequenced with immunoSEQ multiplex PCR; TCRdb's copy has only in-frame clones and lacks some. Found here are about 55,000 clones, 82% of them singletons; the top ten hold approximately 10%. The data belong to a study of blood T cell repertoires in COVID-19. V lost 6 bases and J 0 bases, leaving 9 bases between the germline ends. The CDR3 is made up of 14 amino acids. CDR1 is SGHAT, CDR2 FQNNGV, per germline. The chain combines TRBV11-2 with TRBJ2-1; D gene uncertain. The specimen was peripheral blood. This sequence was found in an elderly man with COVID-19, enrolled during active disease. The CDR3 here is CASSPGGSYNEQFF. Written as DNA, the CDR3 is TGTGCCAGCAGTCCGGGTGGCTCCTACAATGAGCAGTTCTTC.